Listed below are T cell receptor beta chains from one sample, sequenced in a study of response to subunit inactivated influenza vaccine. Using its own MiXCR run on the RT-PCR reads, TCRdb lists one record per CDR3 protein. The sample consists of about 780,000 distinct CDR3 sequences, roughly 18% of them appearing once. The source was PBMCs from blood, collected roughly 5 days after vaccination. The origin of the receptors is a man over 45 who received an inactivated influenza vaccine. Each CDR3 is given with its conserved first and last residue. A D gene is named only where the DNA matches it firmly. Rows may omit the clone size; those that give it use once, few, many or a size class.

NA,TRBV7-2,TRBJ2-1,NA,CASSSSRAQQFF,TGTGCCAGCAGCTCTTCTAGGGCCCAGCAGTTCTTC
NA,TRBV6-5,TRBJ2-1,TRBD2,CASSLIGVIAGPNEQFF,TGTGCCAGCAGTTTAATAGGTGTTATAGCGGGACCCAATGAGCAGTTCTTC
few,TRBV6-2/TRBV6-3,TRBJ2-3,NA,CASSYETDTQYF,TGTGCCAGCAGTTACGAGACAGATACGCAGTATTTT
few,TRBV6-1,TRBJ2-6,NA,CASSPTAGANVLTF,TGTGCCAGCAGCCCGACGGCCGGGGCCAACGTCCTGACTTTC
NA,TRBV20-1,TRBJ1-2,NA,CSARVDRTTDGYTF,TGCAGTGCTAGAGTAGACAGGACTACCGATGGCTACACCTTC
NA,TRBV7-9,TRBJ2-3,NA,CASSFGDHTDTQYF,TGTGCCAGCAGCTTTGGGGACCACACAGATACGCAGTATTTT
NA,TRBV4-3,TRBJ2-7,NA,CASSQGFSFRGRVYEQYF,TGCGCCAGCAGCCAAGGTTTTTCGTTTCGGGGGCGTGTGTACGAGCAGTACTTC
few,TRBV4-3,TRBJ2-1,NA,CASSQDRPPGNLNEQFF,TGCGCCAGCAGCCAAGATAGGCCCCCGGGTAATCTGAATGAGCAGTTCTTC
few,TRBV28,TRBJ2-5,TRBD2,CASSPHGLAGAKTQYF,TGTGCCAGCAGTCCGCACGGACTAGCGGGAGCAAAGACCCAGTACTTC
NA,TRBV5-5,TRBJ1-5,NA,CASSLLSGGEPQHF,TGTGCCAGCAGCTTGTTGTCAGGCGGGGAGCCCCAGCATTTT
few,TRBV15,TRBJ2-1,NA,CATSGGTALNIEQFF,TGTGCCACCAGCGGAGGGACAGCCCTCAATATTGAGCAGTTCTTC
NA,TRBV7-3,TRBJ2-7,NA,CASSPSWEQYF,TGTGCCAGCAGCCCATCGTGGGAGCAGTACTTC
NA,TRBV10-3,TRBJ2-5,NA,CAISGSGFQETQYF,TGTGCCATCAGTGGTTCCGGATTCCAAGAGACCCAGTACTTC
NA,TRBV12-3/TRBV12-4,TRBJ1-1,NA,CASSLGEMAEAFF,TGTGCCAGCAGTTTAGGGGAGATGGCTGAAGCTTTCTTT
NA,TRBV18,TRBJ2-1,NA,CASSPVMSGYEQFF,TGTGCCAGCTCACCAGTGATGTCTGGTTATGAGCAGTTCTTC
NA,TRBV11-2,TRBJ1-3,NA,CASSLTESSGNTIYF,TGTGCCAGCAGTTTAACAGAGAGCTCTGGAAACACCATATATTTT
NA,TRBV20-1,TRBJ1-4,TRBD1,CSARSDRGREKLFF,TGCAGTGCTAGATCAGACAGGGGGCGCGAAAAACTGTTTTTT
NA,TRBV7-2,TRBJ1-5,NA,CASSLDPYQPQHF,TGTGCCAGCAGCTTAGACCCGTATCAGCCCCAGCATTTT
NA,TRBV6-1,TRBJ2-2,NA,CASTGGNTGELFF,TGTGCCAGCACGGGCGGGAACACCGGGGAGCTGTTTTTT
NA,TRBV2,TRBJ2-1,NA,CASSELLSGGIDEQFF,TGTGCCAGCAGTGAACTTTTGTCAGGCGGGATAGATGAGCAGTTCTTC
NA,TRBV4-1,TRBJ2-3,NA,CASSLLGARADTQYF,TGCGCCAGCAGCCTTTTGGGGGCCAGGGCAGATACGCAGTATTTT
NA,TRBV11-2,TRBJ2-3,TRBD2,CASSLNWPSGGARLDTQYF,TGTGCCAGCAGCTTAAATTGGCCTAGCGGGGGGGCCCGGCTAGATACGCAGTATTTT
NA,TRBV11-2,TRBJ2-1,NA,CASSHSHNEQFF,TGTGCCAGCAGCCACTCCCACAATGAGCAGTTCTTC
many,TRBV20-1,TRBJ1-2,NA,CSARVRGGRFGYTF,TGCAGTGCTAGAGTAAGGGGGGGACGATTTGGCTACACCTTC
NA,TRBV6-2/TRBV6-3,TRBJ2-1,NA,CASRVPENEQFF,TGTGCCAGCAGGGTCCCCGAGAATGAGCAGTTCTTC
few,TRBV11-2,TRBJ1-1,NA,CASSLTGMTNTEAFF,TGTGCCAGCAGCCTAACAGGGATGACGAACACTGAAGCTTTCTTT
NA,TRBV7-2,TRBJ2-6,NA,CASISTKGANVLTF,TGTGCCAGCATCTCTACTAAAGGGGCCAACGTCCTGACTTTC
NA,TRBV3-1,TRBJ2-7,TRBD2,CASSFSGVGSYEQYF,TGTGCCAGCAGCTTTAGCGGGGTTGGATCCTACGAGCAGTACTTC
many,TRBV12-3/TRBV12-4,TRBJ2-2,NA,CASNTLNTGELFF,TGTGCCAGCAATACTCTGAACACCGGGGAGCTGTTTTTT
many,TRBV6-2/TRBV6-3,TRBJ2-1,NA,CASSYLRTALVLRGNEQFF,TGTGCCAGCAGTTACCTTCGGACAGCGCTCGTCTTAAGAGGCAATGAGCAGTTCTTC
NA,TRBV13,TRBJ2-1,TRBD2,CASSLGLAGGIRYNEQFF,TGTGCCAGCAGCCTCGGACTAGCGGGAGGAATTCGCTACAATGAGCAGTTCTTC
few,TRBV3-1,TRBJ2-7,NA,CASSQELAGLEQYF,TGTGCCAGCAGCCAAGAGTTAGCAGGGCTCGAGCAGTACTTC
many,TRBV18,TRBJ2-3,NA,CASSPTQDTQYF,TGTGCCAGCTCACCGACCCAAGATACGCAGTATTTT
NA,TRBV18,TRBJ1-2,NA,CASSPTGTAGYTF,TGTGCCAGCTCACCAACAGGGACCGCTGGCTACACCTTC
NA,TRBV4-2,TRBJ2-7,TRBD2,CASSQASGTAYEQYF,TGTGCCAGCAGCCAGGCTAGCGGGACGGCCTACGAGCAGTACTTC
NA,TRBV27,TRBJ2-3,TRBD2,CASSGRTSGGDTQYF,TGTGCCAGCAGTGGACGGACTAGCGGGGGGGATACGCAGTATTTT
few,TRBV20-1,TRBJ2-3,NA,CSARSWQNHEDTQYF,TGCAGTGCTAGATCGTGGCAGAACCACGAGGATACGCAGTATTTT
few,TRBV20-1,TRBJ2-1,TRBD2,CSWLAGASSYNEQFF,TGCAGTTGGCTAGCGGGGGCAAGCTCCTACAATGAGCAGTTCTTC
NA,TRBV4-1,TRBJ2-3,NA,CASSQESKIPDTQYF,TGCGCCAGCAGCCAAGAAAGCAAGATCCCAGATACGCAGTATTTT